A few counts support the clone carrying this TCR beta chain. What it binds is not known. Both TRBC1 and TRBC2 were covered by a beta constant-region primer of two equimolar oligonucleotides. Four rounds of PCR amplified the ligated cDNA using nested alpha and beta constant-region primers plus SP2. TCRdb re-derived calls from the UMI-ligation and nested PCR reads in MiXCR, one entry per CDR3 protein. Among 130,000 to 150,000 distinct CDR3 sequences, roughly 23% were seen once, and the ten largest hold 0.11%. The ends were cut back, 3 bases at V and 7 bases at J, with 13 bases in the middle. CDR1 SGHAT and CDR2 FQNNGV come from the germline V gene. The CDR3 extends over 14 amino acids. This specimen comes from a study of naive and memory T cell subsets. Findings and caveats of the study: A few larger clonotypes appeared in naive repertoires, especially CD8, possibly memory cells re-expressing CD45RA. From naive to CM, EM and EMRA, diversity decreased and Gini increased.

The sequenced material came from naive CD4+ T cells from blood. This TCR was recovered from a human donor in good health. This sequence joins TRBV11-2 and TRBJ2-1; a weak D match, TRBD2 (6 bases). The CDR3, as DNA: TGTGCCAGCAGCTTTGACCTAGCGTCGAATGAGCAGTTCTTC. Translating it yields CASSFDLASNEQFF. Full variable domain (rest looked up from reference TRBV11-2 and TRBJ2-1): EAGVAQSPRYKIIEKRQSVAFWCNPISGHATLYWYQQILGQGPKLLIQFQNNGVVDDSQLPKDRFSAERLKGVDSTLKIQPAKLEDSAVYLCASSFDLASNEQFFGPGTRLTVL.